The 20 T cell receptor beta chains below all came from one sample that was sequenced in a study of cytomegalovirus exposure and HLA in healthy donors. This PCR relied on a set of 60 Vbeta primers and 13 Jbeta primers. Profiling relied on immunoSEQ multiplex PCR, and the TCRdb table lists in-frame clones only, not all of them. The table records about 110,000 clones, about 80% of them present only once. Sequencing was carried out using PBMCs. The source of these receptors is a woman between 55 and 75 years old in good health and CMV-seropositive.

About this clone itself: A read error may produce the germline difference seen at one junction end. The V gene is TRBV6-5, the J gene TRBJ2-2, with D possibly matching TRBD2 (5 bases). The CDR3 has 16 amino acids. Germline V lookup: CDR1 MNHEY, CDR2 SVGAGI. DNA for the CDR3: TGTGCCAGCAGTTACTCGAGCGGCCATTGGGCCGGGGAGCTGGTTTTT. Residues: CASSYSSGHWAGELVF.

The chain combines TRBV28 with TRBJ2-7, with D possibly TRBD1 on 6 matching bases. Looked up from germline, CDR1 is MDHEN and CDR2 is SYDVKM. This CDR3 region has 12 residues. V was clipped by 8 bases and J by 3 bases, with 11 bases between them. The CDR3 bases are TGTGCCAGCGGGGGCGTTTACTACGAGCAGTACTTC. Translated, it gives CASGGVYYEQYF.

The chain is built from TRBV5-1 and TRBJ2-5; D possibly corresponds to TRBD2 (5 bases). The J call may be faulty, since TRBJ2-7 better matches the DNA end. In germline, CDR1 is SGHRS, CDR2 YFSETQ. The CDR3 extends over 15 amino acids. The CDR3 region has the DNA TGCGCCAGCAGGATGGGAGCTACCAGTTCTACCGAGCAGTACTTC. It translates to CASRMGATSSTEQYF.

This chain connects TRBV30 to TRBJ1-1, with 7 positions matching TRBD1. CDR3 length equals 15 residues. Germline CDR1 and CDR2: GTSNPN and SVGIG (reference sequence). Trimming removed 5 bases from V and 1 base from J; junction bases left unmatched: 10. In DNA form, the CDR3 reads TGTGCCTGGGATTCATGGACAGGCGGGAACACTGAAGCTTTCTTT. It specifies CAWDSWTGGNTEAFF.

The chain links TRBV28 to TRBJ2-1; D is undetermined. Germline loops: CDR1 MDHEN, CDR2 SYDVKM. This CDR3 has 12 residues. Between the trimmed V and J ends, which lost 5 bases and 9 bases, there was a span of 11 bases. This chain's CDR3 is CASSPLVGEQFF. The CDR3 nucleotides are TGTGCCAGCAGTCCCTTGGTCGGTGAGCAGTTCTTC.

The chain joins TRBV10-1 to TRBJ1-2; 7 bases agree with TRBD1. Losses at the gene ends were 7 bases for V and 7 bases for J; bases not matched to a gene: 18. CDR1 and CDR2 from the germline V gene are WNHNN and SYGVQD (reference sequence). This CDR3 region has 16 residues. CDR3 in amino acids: CASTHDKTGWNIGYTF. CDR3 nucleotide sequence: TGCGCCAGCACTCACGACAAGACAGGGTGGAATATTGGCTACACCTTC.

The CDR3 sequence is CASSTGIANNEQFF. Written as DNA, the CDR3 is TGTGCCAGCAGTACTGGGATAGCGAACAATGAGCAGTTCTTC. This chain joins TRBV6-5 and TRBJ2-1; tentative D call: TRBD2 (5 bases). CDR3 length equals 14 residues. Germline-derived CDR1 and CDR2 are MNHEY and SVGAGI. The V gene lost 5 bases and the J gene lost 5 bases, with 13 bases spanning the gap.

CDR3 nucleotide sequence: TGTGCCAGCACCCACCGGACAAGTATGAACACTGAAGCTTTCTTT. Protein: CASTHRTSMNTEAFF. The chain uses TRBV28 and TRBJ1-1; D might be TRBD1 (5 bases). The CDR3 runs 15 residues. Looked up from germline, CDR1 is MDHEN and CDR2 is SYDVKM. V lost 7 bases and J lost 0, with 15 bases in between.

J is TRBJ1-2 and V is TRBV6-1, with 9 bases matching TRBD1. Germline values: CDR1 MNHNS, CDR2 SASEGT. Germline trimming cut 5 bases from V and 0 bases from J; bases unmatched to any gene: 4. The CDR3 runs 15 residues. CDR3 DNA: TGTGCCAGCAGTAAGGGGACAGGGTCTAACTATGGCTACACCTTC. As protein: CASSKGTGSNYGYTF.

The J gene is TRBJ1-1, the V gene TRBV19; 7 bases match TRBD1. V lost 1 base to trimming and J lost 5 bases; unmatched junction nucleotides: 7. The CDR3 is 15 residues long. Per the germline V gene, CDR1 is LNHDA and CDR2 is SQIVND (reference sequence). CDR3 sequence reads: CASSIGKRGRTEAFF. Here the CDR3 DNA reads TGTGCCAGTAGTATAGGAAAGAGGGGGCGAACTGAAGCTTTCTTT.

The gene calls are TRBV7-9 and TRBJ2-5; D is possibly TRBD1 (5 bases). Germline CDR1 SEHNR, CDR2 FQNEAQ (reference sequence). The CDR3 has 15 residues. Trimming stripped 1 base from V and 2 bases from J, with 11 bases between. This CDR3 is CASSLGQWGQETQYF. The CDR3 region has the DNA TGTGCCAGCAGCTTAGGACAGTGGGGTCAAGAGACCCAGTACTTC.

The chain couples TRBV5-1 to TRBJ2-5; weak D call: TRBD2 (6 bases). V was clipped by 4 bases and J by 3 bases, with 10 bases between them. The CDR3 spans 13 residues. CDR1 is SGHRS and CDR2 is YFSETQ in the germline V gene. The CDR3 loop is CASSTGTEETQYF. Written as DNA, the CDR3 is TGCGCCAGCAGCACCGGGACTGAAGAGACCCAGTACTTC.

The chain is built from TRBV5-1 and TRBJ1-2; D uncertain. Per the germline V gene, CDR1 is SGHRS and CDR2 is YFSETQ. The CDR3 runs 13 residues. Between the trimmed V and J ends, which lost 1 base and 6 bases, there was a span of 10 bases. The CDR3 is CASSLISMNGYTF. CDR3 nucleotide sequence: TGCGCCAGCAGCTTGATATCTATGAATGGCTACACCTTC.

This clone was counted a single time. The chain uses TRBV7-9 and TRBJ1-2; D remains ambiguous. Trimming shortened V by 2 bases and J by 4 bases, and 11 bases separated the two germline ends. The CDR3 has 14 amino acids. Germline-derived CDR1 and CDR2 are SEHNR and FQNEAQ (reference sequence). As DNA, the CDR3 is TGTGCCAGCAGCTTATATATACAAGTCTATGGCTACACCTTC. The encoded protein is CASSLYIQVYGYTF.

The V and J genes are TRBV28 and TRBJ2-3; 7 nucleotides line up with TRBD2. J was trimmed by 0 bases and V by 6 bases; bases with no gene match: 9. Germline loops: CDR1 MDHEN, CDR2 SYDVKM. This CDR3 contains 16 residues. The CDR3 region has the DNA TGTGCCAGCAGCTTAGGACTAGATGTTAGCACAGATACGCAGTATTTT. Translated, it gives CASSLGLDVSTDTQYF. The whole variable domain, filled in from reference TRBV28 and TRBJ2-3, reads DVKVTQSSRYLVKRTGEKVFLECVQDMDHENMFWYRQDPGLGLRLIYFSYDVKMKEKGDIPEGYSVSREKKERFSLILESASTNQTSMYLCASSLGLDVSTDTQYFGPGTRLTVL.

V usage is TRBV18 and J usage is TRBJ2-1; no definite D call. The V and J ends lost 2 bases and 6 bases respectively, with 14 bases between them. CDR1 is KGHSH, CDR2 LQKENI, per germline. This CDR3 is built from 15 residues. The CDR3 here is CASSPNSRSLNEQFF. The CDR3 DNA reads TGTGCCAGCTCACCAAACAGTAGATCTCTCAATGAGCAGTTCTTC.

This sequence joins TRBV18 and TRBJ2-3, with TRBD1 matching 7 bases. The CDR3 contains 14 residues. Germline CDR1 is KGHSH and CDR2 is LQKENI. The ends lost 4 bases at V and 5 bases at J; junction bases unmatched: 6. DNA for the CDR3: TGTGCCAGCTCACGAGACAGGGACGGAGATACGCAGTATTTT. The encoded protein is CASSRDRDGDTQYF.

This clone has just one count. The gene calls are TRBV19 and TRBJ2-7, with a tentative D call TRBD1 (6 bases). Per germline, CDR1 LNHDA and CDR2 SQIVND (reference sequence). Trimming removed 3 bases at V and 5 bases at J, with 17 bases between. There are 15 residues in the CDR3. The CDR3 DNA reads TGTGCCAGTAGTATCTTAGGCAGGGGAAGGGACGAGCAGTACTTC. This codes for CASSILGRGRDEQYF.

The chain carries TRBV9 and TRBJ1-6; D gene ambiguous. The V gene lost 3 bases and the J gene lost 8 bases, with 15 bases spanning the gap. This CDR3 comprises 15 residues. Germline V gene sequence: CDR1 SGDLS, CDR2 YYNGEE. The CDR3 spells CASSEWGVKDSPLHF. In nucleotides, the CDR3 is TGTGCCAGCAGCGAGTGGGGAGTGAAGGATTCACCCCTCCACTTT.

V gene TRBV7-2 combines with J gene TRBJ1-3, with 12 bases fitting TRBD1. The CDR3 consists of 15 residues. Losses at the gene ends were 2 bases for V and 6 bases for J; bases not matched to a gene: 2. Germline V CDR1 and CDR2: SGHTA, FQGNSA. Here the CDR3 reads CASSLTGQGANTIYF. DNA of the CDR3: TGTGCCAGCAGCTTAACGGGACAGGGGGCAAACACCATATATTTT.